This T cell receptor beta chain was obtained from a study of shared clonotypes between healthy human individuals. This clone has a single count. The junction and the germline gene differ at one end; a read error may be behind it. The sample has other DNA sequences that encode this CDR3 too. Original data processing: Sequence data from immunoSEQ were junction-only and lacked quality scores; consequently, filtering differed. Sequencing was performed with immunoSEQ multiplex PCR; in TCRdb, only in-frame clones are kept and a portion is missing. V, J and clone size reflect that table, while D and trimming were determined from the DNA. The table records millions of clones, less than 95% of them present only once. The naive CD8 subset, CD45RO-negative cells positively selected for CCR7, excluded terminally differentiated effector memory CD45RA+ cells. Sequencing input: naive CD8+ T cells sorted from blood. The source is a young man in good health.

The CDR3 coding sequence is TGTGCCAGTAGCATAGACCCTGGGGAGACCCAGTACTTC. Translating it yields CASSIDPGETQYF. This chain joins TRBV19 and TRBJ2-5; no definite D call. Germline V gene sequence: CDR1 LNHDA, CDR2 SQIVND (reference sequence). This CDR3 is built from 13 residues. The full variable domain, rest sourced from reference TRBV19 and TRBJ2-5, is DGGITQSPKYLFRKEGQNVTLSCEQNLNHDAMYWYRQDPGQGLRLIYYSQIVNDFQKGDIAEGYSVSREKKESFPLTVTSAQKNPTAFYLCASSIDPGETQYFGPGTRLLVL.